These 30 T cell receptor beta chains were sequenced from one sample in a study of Ad26.COV2.S vaccination and SARS-CoV-2 variants. The treatment: 15 to 20 received Ad26.COV2.S at low or high dose, single or two shots; roughly five received placebo; per-sample allocation not given. The investigators took samples on day 63 after the first vaccine or placebo injection. Repertoires were generated with immunoSEQ multiplex PCR, while TCRdb's copy carries only in-frame clones and drops some. Of 350,000 to 450,000 clones in the sample, over 80% are singletons; the top ten hold around 1.7%. The sample consisted of peripheral blood, taken in a trial of Ad26.COV2.S vaccine versus placebo. The source of these receptors is a person aged 18 to 65 who received the Ad26.COV2.S COVID-19 vaccine or a placebo.

The sample holds a few counts of this clone. The V gene is TRBV14, the J gene TRBJ2-7; 9 bases fit TRBD1. CDR3 length: 15 residues. V shed 5 bases and J 4 bases; nucleotides not matched to a gene: 9. CDR1 and CDR2 (germline): SGHDN, FVKESK. Here the CDR3 reads CASSLTGTGFYEQYF. CDR3 coding DNA: TGTGCCAGCAGCTTAACCGGGACAGGGTTTTACGAGCAGTACTTC.

The chain recombines TRBV30 with TRBJ1-1, with D tentatively TRBD1 (5 bases). Germline V CDR1 and CDR2: GTSNPN, SVGIG (reference sequence). The V end lost 2 bases, the J end lost 4 bases, and 17 bases lay between the germline ends. This CDR3 comprises 15 residues. CDR3 bases: TGTGCCTGGAGTCCAACCGGCAAGAGGGGCACTGAAGCTTTCTTT. The encoded protein is CAWSPTGKRGTEAFF.

The rearrangement joins TRBV4-3 to TRBJ1-1, with 9 bases identical to TRBD1. CDR1 and CDR2 from the germline V gene are LGHNA and YSLEER. The CDR3 sequence is 17 residues long. Trimming took 0 bases from V and 4 from J; bases not matched to a gene: 9. DNA for the CDR3: TGCGCCAGCAGCCAAGAGAGGGTCGGACAGGGGAGCACTGAAGCTTTCTTT. It codes for CASSQERVGQGSTEAFF.

This clone was seen more than once but under ten times. This chain links TRBV29-1 with TRBJ1-1, with D perhaps TRBD1 (5 bases). The CDR3 runs to 11 residues. The germline gives CDR1 SQVTM, CDR2 ANQGSEA. The CDR3 loop is CSAGQNTEAFF. Here the CDR3 DNA reads TGCAGTGCCGGACAGAACACTGAAGCTTTCTTT.

The genes are TRBV19 and TRBJ2-5; 7 nucleotides line up with TRBD2. The CDR3 is 15 amino acids. CDR1 LNHDA and CDR2 SQIVND come from the germline V gene (reference sequence). The ends lost 1 base at V and 2 bases at J; junction bases unmatched: 4. The CDR3: CASSIGPSGQETQYF. CDR3 nucleotides: TGTGCCAGTAGTATAGGGCCTAGCGGACAAGAGACCCAGTACTTC. Using reference TRBV19 and TRBJ2-5 for the parts outside the CDR3, the full variable domain is DGGITQSPKYLFRKEGQNVTLSCEQNLNHDAMYWYRQDPGQGLRLIYYSQIVNDFQKGDIAEGYSVSREKKESFPLTVTSAQKNPTAFYLCASSIGPSGQETQYFGPGTRLLVL.

V and J are TRBV29-1 and TRBJ2-5; 8 bases agree with TRBD1. V lost 6 bases to trimming and J lost 3 bases; unmatched junction nucleotides: 12. CDR1 is SQVTM and CDR2 is ANQGSEA in the germline V gene. The CDR3 contains 15 residues. In nucleotides, the CDR3 is TGCAGCGTCTCCTGGGGCAGGGGGCGTGAAGAGACCCAGTACTTC. It specifies CSVSWGRGREETQYF.

In its sample, this clone was seen once. The V call is TRBV6-6, the J call TRBJ1-6, with a possible D match to TRBD1 (6 bases). Germline V CDR1 and CDR2: MNHNY, SVGAGI (reference sequence). V was trimmed by 5 bases and J by 4 bases, leaving 15 bases between them. The CDR3 loop spans 16 amino acids. CDR3 nucleotide sequence: TGTGCCAGCAGTCGACAGGAGGGTGGGTATAATTCACCCCTCCACTTT. Its protein is CASSRQEGGYNSPLHF.

The J gene is TRBJ2-1, the V gene TRBV5-1, with D possibly TRBD2 on 5 matching bases. The CDR3 totals 16 residues. Trimming pared 1 base from V and 10 bases from J, leaving 21 bases between. Germline loops: CDR1 SGHRS, CDR2 YFSETQ. DNA for the CDR3: TGCGCCAGCAGCTTGACTTGGCGGAGCGGTAGTACAGAGCAGTTCTTC. Encoded protein: CASSLTWRSGSTEQFF.

This chain connects TRBV5-6 to TRBJ1-4, with unresolved D. The V and J ends lost 5 bases and 2 bases respectively, with 4 bases between them. The CDR3 contains 12 residues. The germline V gene has CDR1 SGHDT and CDR2 YYEEEE. CDR3 loop: CASRVTNEKLFF. The DNA of the CDR3 is TGTGCCAGCAGGGTGACTAATGAAAAACTGTTTTTT.

Worth noting for this clone: Other DNA sequences in the sample encode the same CDR3. The chain couples TRBV4-3 to TRBJ2-3; D is unresolved. Germline-derived CDR1 and CDR2 are LGHNA and YSLEER. This CDR3 spans 16 amino acids. The germline V and J ends were trimmed by 0 bases and 2 bases, with 12 bases remaining between them. CDR3 bases: TGCGCCAGCAGCCAAGATTTCGACGGAGTCACAGATACGCAGTATTTT. The encoded protein is CASSQDFDGVTDTQYF.

The rearrangement uses TRBV30 and TRBJ1-2, with D perhaps TRBD1 (6 bases). Trimming removed 5 bases from V and 2 bases from J, with 12 bases in between. The germline gives CDR1 GTSNPN, CDR2 SVGIG (reference sequence). This CDR3 is 13 amino acids long. The chain's CDR3 is CAWDDQGNYGYTF. In nucleotides, the CDR3 is TGTGCCTGGGATGACCAGGGGAACTATGGCTACACCTTC.

The rearrangement links TRBV30 to TRBJ1-2; 7 nucleotides align to TRBD1. Germline CDR1 and CDR2: GTSNPN and SVGIG (reference sequence). Trimming removed 4 bases from V and 4 bases from J; junction bases left unmatched: 3. The CDR3 is made up of 12 amino acids. DNA of the CDR3: TGTGCCTGGAACCGGGACAGCTATGGCTACACCTTC. Translated, it gives CAWNRDSYGYTF.

The rearrangement joins TRBV7-2 to TRBJ2-2; the D gene is possibly TRBD1 (6 bases). The germline V gene encodes CDR1 SGHTA and CDR2 FQGNSA. Trimming removed 4 bases at V and 7 bases at J, with 10 bases between. The CDR3 consists of 13 residues. The CDR3 sequence: CASSSQGLGELFF. The CDR3 DNA is TGTGCCAGCAGCTCACAGGGCCTCGGGGAGCTGTTTTTT. The full variable domain, its missing parts supplied by reference TRBV7-2 and TRBJ2-2, is GAGVSQSPSNKVTEKGKDVELRCDPISGHTALYWYRQSLGQGLEFLIYFQGNSAPDKSGLPSDRFSAERTGGSVSTLTIQRTQQEDSAVYLCASSSQGLGELFFGEGSRLTVL.

This chain uses TRBV9 with TRBJ1-3; 7 nucleotides align to TRBD1. CDR1 and CDR2 from the germline V gene are SGDLS and YYNGEE. The J segment lost 2 bases and the V segment lost 4 bases, leaving 12 bases of the junction unmatched. This CDR3 has 17 residues. This CDR3 reads CASSPDWQGGPGNTIYF. DNA of the CDR3: TGTGCCAGCAGCCCGGACTGGCAGGGGGGCCCTGGAAACACCATATATTTT.

This chain joins TRBV5-4 and TRBJ2-3; perhaps TRBD2 as D (6 bases). With 3 bases removed from V and 1 base from J, the gap between germline ends came to 12 bases. The CDR3 runs to 15 residues. Germline CDR1 is SGHNT and CDR2 is YYREEE (reference sequence). The CDR3 reads CASSSAGTRTDTQYF. DNA of the CDR3: TGTGCCAGCAGCTCCGCGGGGACCCGCACAGATACGCAGTATTTT.

This sequence joins TRBV5-6 and TRBJ1-6, with D perhaps matching TRBD1 (6 bases). From germline, CDR1 is SGHDT and CDR2 YYEEEE. The CDR3 runs to 17 residues. V was pared by 2 bases and J by 6 bases, with 18 bases between. CDR3 amino acids: CASSFIGGEPLNSPLHF. The CDR3 nucleotides read TGTGCCAGCAGCTTCATAGGGGGGGAACCTCTTAATTCACCCCTCCACTTT.

This clone was counted a single time. This rearrangement joins TRBV11-2 to TRBJ2-7; TRBD1 matches 11 bases. This CDR3 comprises 17 residues. CDR1 and CDR2 (germline): SGHAT, FQNNGV. The J segment lost 4 bases and the V segment lost 3 bases, leaving 11 bases of the junction unmatched. CDR3 amino acids: CASSLRTGGFVSYEQYF. Here the CDR3 DNA reads TGTGCCAGCAGCTTGAGGACAGGGGGCTTCGTTAGTTACGAGCAGTACTTC.

This clone has just a few counts. The chain employs TRBV5-6 and TRBJ1-3; D perhaps matches TRBD1 (5 bases). Deletions cut 0 bases from V and 2 bases from J, with 12 bases between. CDR3 length: 16 amino acids. Germline values: CDR1 SGHDT, CDR2 YYEEEE. The CDR3 region is CASSLAWAGTGNTIYF. The CDR3 DNA reads as TGTGCCAGCAGCTTGGCCTGGGCAGGGACTGGAAACACCATATATTTT.

The CDR3 bases are TGTGCCAGCAGTGAGCGGGGCCGGACCTACGAGCAGTACTTC. Protein product: CASSERGRTYEQYF. V gene TRBV6-1 combines with J gene TRBJ2-7; D perhaps matches TRBD2 (6 bases). In germline, CDR1 is MNHNS, CDR2 SASEGT. The CDR3 has 14 residues. V gave up 3 bases and J gave up 2 bases, with 11 bases separating them.

The chain joins TRBV30 to TRBJ2-1; no firm D call. The germline V and J ends were trimmed by 5 bases and 6 bases, with 8 bases remaining between them. CDR1 GTSNPN and CDR2 SVGIG come from the germline V gene (reference sequence). The CDR3 runs 11 residues. CDR3 nucleotides: TGTGCCTGGGCAGTGATCAATGAGCAGTTCTTC. This translates into CAWAVINEQFF.

V usage is TRBV6-2 or TRBV6-3 and J usage is TRBJ2-7, with TRBD2 identical over 7 bases. The CDR3 is 14 amino acids. J lost 2 bases, V lost 7 bases, and 8 bases had no gene match. Per germline, CDR1 MNHEY and CDR2 SVGEGT. DNA of the CDR3: TGTGCCAGCATCCCGGGCGGGGGAGCCTACGAGCAGTACTTC. This sequence encodes CASIPGGGAYEQYF.

V usage is TRBV2 and J usage is TRBJ2-3; D is possibly TRBD2 (5 bases). Germline lookup yields CDR1 SNHLY and CDR2 FYNNEI. V lost 7 bases and J lost 1, with 15 bases in between. CDR3 size: 15 residues. The CDR3 DNA sequence: TGTGCCAGCATTCCGGGGAGCGGAGGCACAGATACGCAGTATTTT. Amino acids: CASIPGSGGTDTQYF.

V and J are TRBV7-2 and TRBJ2-5; D possibly corresponds to TRBD2 (6 bases). The CDR3 is 14 amino acids. Germline-derived CDR1 and CDR2 are SGHTA and FQGNSA. Between the trimmed V and J ends, which lost 10 bases and 5 bases, there was a span of 20 bases. The CDR3, as DNA: TGTGCCACCTCGACTAGTGGGGTGTGGGAGACCCAGTACTTC. Translated, it gives CATSTSGVWETQYF.

The chain uses TRBV16 and TRBJ2-5; D is ambiguous. Germline CDR1 reads KGHSY; CDR2 reads FQNENV. The CDR3 runs to 12 residues. The V end was cut by 0 bases, the J end by 5 bases, with 4 bases between. This chain's CDR3 is CASSQSWETQYF. CDR3 nucleotides: TGTGCCAGCAGCCAATCGTGGGAGACCCAGTACTTC.

V usage is TRBV10-3 and J usage is TRBJ2-1; TRBD2 matches at 12 bases. CDR3 length: 13 amino acids. The junction had 1 base not matched to a gene; V was cut back by 10 bases and J by 3 bases. Looked up from germline, CDR1 is ENHRY and CDR2 is SYGVKD. The CDR3 region is CATSGGDYNEQFF. The CDR3 DNA reads as TGTGCCACTAGCGGGGGGGACTACAATGAGCAGTTCTTC.

This chain connects TRBV5-1 to TRBJ1-1; perhaps TRBD1 as D (5 bases). The CDR3 runs 15 residues. Germline CDR1 is SGHRS and CDR2 is YFSETQ. Trimming pared 2 bases from V and 0 bases from J, leaving 11 bases between. DNA for the CDR3: TGCGCCAGCAGCTTAGAGGGACCAATGAACACTGAAGCTTTCTTT. Protein sequence: CASSLEGPMNTEAFF.

This clone was observed a single time. J is TRBJ2-3 and V is TRBV7-2; D ambiguous. Germline V lookup: CDR1 SGHTA, CDR2 FQGNSA. The CDR3 is 13 residues long. V dropped 4 bases and J dropped 1 base, with 6 bases sitting between them. CDR3 sequence reads: CASSSRRTDTQYF. CDR3 nucleotide sequence: TGTGCCAGCAGCTCAAGACGCACAGATACGCAGTATTTT.

This rearrangement joins TRBV5-5 to TRBJ1-4; TRBD1 might be the D (5 bases). CDR3 size: 14 residues. The germline CDR1 and CDR2 sequences are SGHKS and YYEKEE (reference sequence). With 5 bases removed from V and 7 bases from J, the gap between germline ends came to 15 bases. DNA for the CDR3: TGTGCCAGCAGGAGTGAAGGGGCGGGTGAAAAACTGTTTTTT. Amino acid sequence: CASRSEGAGEKLFF.

V usage is TRBV25-1 and J usage is TRBJ2-1; 12 nucleotides align to TRBD1. The CDR3 spans 15 residues. V gave up 3 bases and J gave up 9 bases; unmatched junction bases: 6. Per the germline V gene, CDR1 is MGHDK and CDR2 is SYGVNS. The CDR3 bases are TGTGCCAGCAGTGATTCCGGGACAGGGGGCCTTGAGCAGTTCTTC. This translates into CASSDSGTGGLEQFF.

This clone appeared once. The chain combines TRBV6-1 with TRBJ1-2; weak D call: TRBD1 (6 bases). CDR3 length: 16 residues. Germline-derived CDR1 and CDR2 are MNHNS and SASEGT. V lost 1 base, J lost 8 bases, and 20 bases lay in between. This CDR3 is CASSEGGTPELKGYTF. CDR3 sequence (DNA): TGTGCCAGCAGTGAAGGAGGGACACCGGAACTAAAAGGCTACACCTTC.